These 11 T cell receptor beta chains were all obtained from the same sample, sequenced in a study of T cell responses to AZD1222 COVID-19 vaccine. Generated by immunoSEQ multiplex PCR, the TCRdb table keeps only in-frame clones and is missing some. This repertoire shows 150,000 to 200,000 clones, about nine tenths found once; its top ten account for roughly 6%. The source material was peripheral blood, sampled on day 0 of AZD1222 vaccination. These receptors originate from an adult in good health.

V gene TRBV28 combines with J gene TRBJ2-7, with TRBD2 matching over 7 bases. The CDR3 runs 14 residues. Germline trimming cut 5 bases from V and 3 bases from J; bases unmatched to any gene: 7. The germline V gene encodes CDR1 MDHEN and CDR2 SYDVKM. The CDR3 bases are TGTGCCAGCAGTAACAGCGGGAATGGCTACGAGCAGTACTTC. It translates to CASSNSGNGYEQYF.

The chain employs TRBV2 and TRBJ1-3, with D possibly being TRBD1 (6 bases). Germline CDR1 reads SNHLY; CDR2 reads FYNNEI. Trimming cost V 2 bases and J 3 bases, with 11 bases left between them. This CDR3 spans 15 amino acids. The CDR3 loop reads CASSETRGGGNTIYF. In DNA, the CDR3 is TGTGCCAGCAGTGAAACGAGGGGGGGTGGAAACACCATATATTTT.

CDR3: CASSFVTGRTQPQHF. CDR3 bases: TGTGCCAGCAGTTTTGTGACGGGGAGAACTCAGCCCCAGCATTTT. V usage is TRBV28 and J usage is TRBJ1-5; D is unresolved. CDR1 and CDR2 (germline): MDHEN, SYDVKM. V lost 3 bases, J lost 6 bases, and 15 bases lay in between. This CDR3 is 15 amino acids long.

The count of this clone is one. The chain recombines TRBV4-2 with TRBJ1-1; 9 bases align to TRBD1. The germline V gene has CDR1 LGHNA and CDR2 YNFKEQ. V gave up 2 bases and J gave up 3 bases; unmatched junction bases: 10. There are 17 residues in the CDR3. CDR3 region: CASSQNHRGRMDTEAFF. In nucleotides, the CDR3 is TGTGCCAGCAGCCAAAATCACAGGGGGCGCATGGACACTGAAGCTTTCTTT.

This chain links TRBV28 with TRBJ2-7; 12 bases fit TRBD2. V trimming: 3 bases; J trimming: 6 bases; junction bases outside the gene matches: 9. The CDR3 is 16 residues long. Germline V gives CDR1 MDHEN, CDR2 SYDVKM. Here the CDR3 reads CASSFYPTSGSSEQYF. The CDR3 DNA is TGTGCCAGCAGTTTTTATCCGACTAGCGGGAGTTCCGAGCAGTACTTC.

The J gene is TRBJ2-2, the V gene TRBV10-2, with a possible D match to TRBD2 (7 bases). This CDR3 region has 14 residues. Germline V gene sequence: CDR1 WSHSY, CDR2 SAAADI. V dropped 6 bases and J dropped 6 bases, with 14 bases sitting between them. DNA for the CDR3: TGCGCCAGCAGGGTCGGGGGGCAAGCCGGGGAGCTGTTTTTT. This codes for CASRVGGQAGELFF.

This chain connects TRBV5-6 to TRBJ1-5; weak D call: TRBD1 (6 bases). This CDR3 is 16 amino acids long. CDR1 SGHDT and CDR2 YYEEEE come from the germline V gene. Trimming took off 0 bases at V and 1 base at J, with 11 bases between the two ends. The CDR3 DNA reads as TGTGCCAGCAGCTTGGGGCGGGGGGCCAGCAATCAGCCCCAGCATTTT. The encoded protein is CASSLGRGASNQPQHF.

The CDR3 reads CASSLMRNRGQSYNSPLHF. Written as DNA, the CDR3 is TGTGCCAGCAGCTTAATGAGGAACAGGGGGCAGTCCTATAATTCACCCCTCCACTTT. V and J are TRBV7-2 and TRBJ1-6; 9 bases align to TRBD1. The CDR3 contains 19 residues. The ends lost 2 bases at V and 1 base at J; junction bases unmatched: 9. CDR1 and CDR2 (germline): SGHTA, FQGNSA.

The chain carries TRBV5-6 and TRBJ2-3, with TRBD1 identical over 10 bases. V lost 0 bases, J lost 1 base, and 5 bases stayed unmatched. Germline V lookup: CDR1 SGHDT, CDR2 YYEEEE. This CDR3 is 17 amino acids long. CDR3 in DNA: TGTGCCAGCAGCTTGGTTACGACAGGGGGCCGCACAGATACGCAGTATTTT. It yields the protein CASSLVTTGGRTDTQYF. Based on the CDR3 plus reference TRBV5-6 and TRBJ2-3, the full variable domain is DAGVTQSPTHLIKTRGQQVTLRCSPKSGHDTVSWYQQALGQGPQFIFQYYEEEERQRGNFPDRFSGHQFPNYSSELNVNALLLGDSALYLCASSLVTTGGRTDTQYFGPGTRLTVL.

The V gene is TRBV3-1 (or the pseudogene TRBV3-2), the J gene TRBJ1-6, with 7 bases aligning to TRBD1. Germline V gene lookup returns CDR1 LGHDT and CDR2 YNNKEL (reference sequence). The CDR3 length is 14 residues. V gave up 6 bases and J gave up 7 bases; unmatched junction bases: 6. CDR3 DNA sequence: TGTGCCAGCAGACATACGACAGGGAATTCACCCCTCCACTTT. This encodes CASRHTTGNSPLHF.

This clone was found once. This sequence joins TRBV28 and TRBJ2-1; 7 positions match TRBD2. The CDR3 spans 13 residues. The V segment lost 9 bases and the J segment 4 bases; nucleotides outside the gene matches: 6. Germline assignment: CDR1 MDHEN and CDR2 SYDVKM. The CDR3 bases are TGTGCCAGTGGGAGCGGGATATACAATGAGCAGTTCTTC. Amino acid sequence: CASGSGIYNEQFF.